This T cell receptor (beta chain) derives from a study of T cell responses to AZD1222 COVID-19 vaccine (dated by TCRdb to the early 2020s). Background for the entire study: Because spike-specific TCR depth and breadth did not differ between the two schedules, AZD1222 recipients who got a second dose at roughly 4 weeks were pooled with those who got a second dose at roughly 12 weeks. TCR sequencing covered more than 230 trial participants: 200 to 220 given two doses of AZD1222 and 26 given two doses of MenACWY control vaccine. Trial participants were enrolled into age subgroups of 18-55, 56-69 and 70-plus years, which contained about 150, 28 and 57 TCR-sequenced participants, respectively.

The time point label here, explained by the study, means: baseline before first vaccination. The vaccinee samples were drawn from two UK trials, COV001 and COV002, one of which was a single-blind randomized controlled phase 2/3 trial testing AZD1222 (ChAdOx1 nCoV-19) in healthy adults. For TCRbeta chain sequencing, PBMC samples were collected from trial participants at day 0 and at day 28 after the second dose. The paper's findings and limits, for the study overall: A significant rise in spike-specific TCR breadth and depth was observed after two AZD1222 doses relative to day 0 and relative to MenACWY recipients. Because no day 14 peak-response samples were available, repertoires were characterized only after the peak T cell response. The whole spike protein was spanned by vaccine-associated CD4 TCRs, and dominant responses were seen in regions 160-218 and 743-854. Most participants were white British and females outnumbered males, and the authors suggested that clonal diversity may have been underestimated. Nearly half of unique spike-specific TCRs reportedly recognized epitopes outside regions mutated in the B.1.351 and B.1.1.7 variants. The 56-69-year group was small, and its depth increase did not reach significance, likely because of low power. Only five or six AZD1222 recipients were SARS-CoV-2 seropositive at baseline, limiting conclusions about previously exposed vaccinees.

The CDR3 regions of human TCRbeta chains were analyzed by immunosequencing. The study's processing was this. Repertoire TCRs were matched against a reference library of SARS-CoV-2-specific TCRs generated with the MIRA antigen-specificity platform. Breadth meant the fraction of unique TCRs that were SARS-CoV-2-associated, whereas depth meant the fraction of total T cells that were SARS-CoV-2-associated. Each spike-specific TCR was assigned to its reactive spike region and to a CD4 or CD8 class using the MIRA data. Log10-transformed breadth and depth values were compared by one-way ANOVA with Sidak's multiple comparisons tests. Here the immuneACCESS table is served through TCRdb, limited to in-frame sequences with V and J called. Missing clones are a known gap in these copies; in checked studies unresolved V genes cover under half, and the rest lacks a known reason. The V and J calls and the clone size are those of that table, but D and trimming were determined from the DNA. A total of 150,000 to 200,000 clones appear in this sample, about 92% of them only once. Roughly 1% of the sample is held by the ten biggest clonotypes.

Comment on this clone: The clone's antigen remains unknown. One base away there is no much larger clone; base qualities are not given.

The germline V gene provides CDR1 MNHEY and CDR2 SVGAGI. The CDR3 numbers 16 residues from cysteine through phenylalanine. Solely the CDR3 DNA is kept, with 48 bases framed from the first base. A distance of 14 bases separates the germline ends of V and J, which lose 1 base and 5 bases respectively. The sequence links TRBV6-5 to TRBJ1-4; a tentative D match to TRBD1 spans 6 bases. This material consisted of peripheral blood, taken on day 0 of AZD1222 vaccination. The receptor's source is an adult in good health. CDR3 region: CASSYFTGGLNEKLFF. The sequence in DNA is TGTGCCAGCAGTTACTTTACGGGGGGCCTAAATGAAAAACTGTTTTTT.